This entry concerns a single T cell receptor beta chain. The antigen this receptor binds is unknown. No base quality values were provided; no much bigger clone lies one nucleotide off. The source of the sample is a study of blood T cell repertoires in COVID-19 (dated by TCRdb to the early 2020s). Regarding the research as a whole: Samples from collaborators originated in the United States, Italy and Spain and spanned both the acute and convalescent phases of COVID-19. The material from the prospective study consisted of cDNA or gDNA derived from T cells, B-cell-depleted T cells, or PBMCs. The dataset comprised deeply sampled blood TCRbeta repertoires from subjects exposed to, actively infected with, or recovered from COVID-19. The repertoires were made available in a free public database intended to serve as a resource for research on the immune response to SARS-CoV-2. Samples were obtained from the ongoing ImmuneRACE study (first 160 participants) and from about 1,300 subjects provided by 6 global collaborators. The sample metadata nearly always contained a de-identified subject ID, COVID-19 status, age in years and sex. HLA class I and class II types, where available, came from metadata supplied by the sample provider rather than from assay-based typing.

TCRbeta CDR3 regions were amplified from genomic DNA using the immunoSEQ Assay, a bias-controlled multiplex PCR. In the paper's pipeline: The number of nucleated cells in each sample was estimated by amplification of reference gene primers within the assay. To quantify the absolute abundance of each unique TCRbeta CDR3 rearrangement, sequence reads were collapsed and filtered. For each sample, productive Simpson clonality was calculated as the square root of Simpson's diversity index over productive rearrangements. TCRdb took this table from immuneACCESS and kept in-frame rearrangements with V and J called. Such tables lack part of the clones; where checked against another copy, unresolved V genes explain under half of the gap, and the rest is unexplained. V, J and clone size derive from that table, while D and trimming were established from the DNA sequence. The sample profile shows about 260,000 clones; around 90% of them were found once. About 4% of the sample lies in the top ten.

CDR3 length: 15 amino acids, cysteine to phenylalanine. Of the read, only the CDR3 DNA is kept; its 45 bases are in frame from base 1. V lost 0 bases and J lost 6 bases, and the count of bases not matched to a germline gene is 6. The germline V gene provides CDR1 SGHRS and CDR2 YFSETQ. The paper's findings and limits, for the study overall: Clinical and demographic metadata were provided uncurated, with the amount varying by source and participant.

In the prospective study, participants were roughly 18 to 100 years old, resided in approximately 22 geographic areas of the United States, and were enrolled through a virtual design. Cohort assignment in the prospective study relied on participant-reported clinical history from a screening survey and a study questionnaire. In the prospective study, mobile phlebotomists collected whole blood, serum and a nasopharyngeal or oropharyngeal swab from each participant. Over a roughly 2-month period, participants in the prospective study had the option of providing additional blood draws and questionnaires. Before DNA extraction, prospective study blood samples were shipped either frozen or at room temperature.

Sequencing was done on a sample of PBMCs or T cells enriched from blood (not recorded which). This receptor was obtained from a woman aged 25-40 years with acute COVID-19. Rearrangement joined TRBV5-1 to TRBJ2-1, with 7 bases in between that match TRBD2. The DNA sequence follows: TGCGCCAGCAGCTTGGCGGGGGGAGGGGTCAATGAGCAGTTCTTC. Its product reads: CASSLAGGGVNEQFF. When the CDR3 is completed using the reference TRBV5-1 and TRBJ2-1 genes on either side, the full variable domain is KAGVTQTPRYLIKTRGQQVTLSCSPISGHRSVSWYQQTPGQGLQFLFEYFSETQRNKGNFPGRFSGRQFSNSRSEMNVSTLELGDSALYLCASSLAGGGVNEQFFGPGTRLTVL.